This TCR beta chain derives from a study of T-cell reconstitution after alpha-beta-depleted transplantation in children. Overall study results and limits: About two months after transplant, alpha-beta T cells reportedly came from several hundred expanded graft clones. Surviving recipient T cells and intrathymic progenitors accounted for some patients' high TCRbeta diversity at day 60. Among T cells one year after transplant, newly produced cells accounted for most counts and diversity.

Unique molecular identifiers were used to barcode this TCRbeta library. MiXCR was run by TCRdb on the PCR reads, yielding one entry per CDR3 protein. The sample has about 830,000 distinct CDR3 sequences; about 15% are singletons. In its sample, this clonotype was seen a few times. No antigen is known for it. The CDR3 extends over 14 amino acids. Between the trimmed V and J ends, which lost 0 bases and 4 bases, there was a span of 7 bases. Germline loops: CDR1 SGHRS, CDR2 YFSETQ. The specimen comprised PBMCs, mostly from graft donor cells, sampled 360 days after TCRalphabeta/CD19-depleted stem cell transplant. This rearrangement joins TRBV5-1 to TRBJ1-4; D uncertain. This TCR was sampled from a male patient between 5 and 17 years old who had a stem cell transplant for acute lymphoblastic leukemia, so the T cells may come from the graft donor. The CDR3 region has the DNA TGCGCCAGCAGCTTGGAAGGAAATAATGAAAAACTGTTTTTT. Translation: CASSLEGNNEKLFF. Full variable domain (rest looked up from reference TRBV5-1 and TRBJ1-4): KAGVTQTPRYLIKTRGQQVTLSCSPISGHRSVSWYQQTPGQGLQFLFEYFSETQRNKGNFPGRFSGRQFSNSRSEMNVSTLELGDSALYLCASSLEGNNEKLFFGSGTQLSVL.